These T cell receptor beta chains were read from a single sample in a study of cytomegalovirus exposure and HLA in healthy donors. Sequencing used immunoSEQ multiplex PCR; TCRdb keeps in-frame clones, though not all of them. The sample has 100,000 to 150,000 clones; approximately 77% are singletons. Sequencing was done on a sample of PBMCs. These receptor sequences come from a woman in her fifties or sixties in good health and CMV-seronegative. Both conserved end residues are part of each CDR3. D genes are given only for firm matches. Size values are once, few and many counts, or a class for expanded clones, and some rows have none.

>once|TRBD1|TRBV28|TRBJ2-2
CASRSGQGTNTGELFF
TGTGCCAGCAGGTCCGGACAGGGGACTAACACCGGGGAGCTGTTTTTT
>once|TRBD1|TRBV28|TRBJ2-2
CASRLTGDYTGELFF
TGTGCCAGCAGATTAACAGGGGATTATACCGGGGAGCTGTTTTTT
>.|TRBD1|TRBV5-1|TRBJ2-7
CASIPPGQSYEQYF
TGCGCCAGCATCCCGCCGGGACAGTCCTACGAGCAGTACTTC
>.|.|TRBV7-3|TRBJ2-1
CASSLDRYNEQFF
TGTGCCAGCAGCCTTGACAGATACAATGAGCAGTTCTTC
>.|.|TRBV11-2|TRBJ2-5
CASSPAGTSEETQYF
TGTGCCAGCAGCCCAGCTGGGACTTCTGAAGAGACCCAGTACTTC
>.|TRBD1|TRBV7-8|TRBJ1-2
CASSKGQGKFYGYTF
TGTGCCAGCAGCAAAGGACAGGGGAAGTTCTATGGCTACACCTTC
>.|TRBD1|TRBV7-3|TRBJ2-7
CASSYDRGAYEQYF
TGTGCCAGCAGCTATGACAGGGGTGCCTACGAGCAGTACTTC
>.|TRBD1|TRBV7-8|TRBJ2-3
CASSLSQKRGGLGTDTQYF
TGTGCCAGCAGCTTATCCCAGAAACGAGGGGGCCTCGGCACAGATACGCAGTATTTT
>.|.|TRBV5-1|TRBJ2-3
CASGLALSTDTQYF
TGCGCCAGCGGGCTAGCGCTAAGCACAGATACGCAGTATTTT
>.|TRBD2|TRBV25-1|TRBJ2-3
CASSEGLAGGGGTDTQYF
TGTGCCAGCAGTGAAGGACTAGCGGGGGGCGGAGGCACAGATACGCAGTATTTT
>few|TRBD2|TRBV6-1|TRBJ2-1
CASSEEAGGAHEQFF
TGTGCCAGCAGTGAAGAGGCCGGGGGGGCCCATGAGCAGTTCTTC
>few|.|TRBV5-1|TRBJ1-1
CASSWATGENTEAFF
TGCGCCAGCAGCTGGGCCACGGGGGAGAACACTGAAGCTTTCTTT
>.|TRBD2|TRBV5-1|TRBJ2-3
CASSTGSGGGTDTQYF
TGCGCCAGCAGCACTGGCAGCGGGGGGGGCACAGATACGCAGTATTTT
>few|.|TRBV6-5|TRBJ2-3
CASSPGTISTDTQYF
TGTGCCAGCAGTCCCGGGACAATAAGCACAGATACGCAGTATTTT
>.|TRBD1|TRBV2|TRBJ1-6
CASGGTGNSPLHF
TGTGCCAGCGGGGGGACAGGTAATTCACCCCTCCACTTT
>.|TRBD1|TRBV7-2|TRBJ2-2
CASSREGATGELFF
TGTGCCAGCAGCCGCGAGGGGGCGACCGGGGAGCTGTTTTTT
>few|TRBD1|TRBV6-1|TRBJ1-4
CASSGGQKLFF
TGTGCCAGCAGTGGGGGACAGAAACTGTTTTTT
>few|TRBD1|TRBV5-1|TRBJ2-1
CASSQGTGTNEQFF
TGCGCCAGCAGCCAGGGGACAGGGACCAATGAGCAGTTCTTC
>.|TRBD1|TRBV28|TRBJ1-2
CASRATGTEGYGYTF
TGTGCCAGCAGAGCAACCGGGACAGAGGGATATGGCTACACCTTC
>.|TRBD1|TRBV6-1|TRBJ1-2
CASSERTGAVVRYTF
TGTGCCAGCAGTGAACGGACAGGGGCCGTTGTAAGATACACCTTC
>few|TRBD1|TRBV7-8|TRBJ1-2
CASRPPGQGTGYTF
TGTGCCAGCAGGCCACCGGGACAGGGAACCGGCTACACCTTC
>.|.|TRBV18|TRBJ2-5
CASSPFEEETQYF
TGTGCCAGCTCACCCTTTGAGGAAGAGACCCAGTACTTC
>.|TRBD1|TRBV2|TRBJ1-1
CASEGQGKTEAFF
TGTGCCAGCGAGGGACAGGGGAAAACTGAAGCTTTCTTT
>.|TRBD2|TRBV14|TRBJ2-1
CASSLIAGGLNEQFF
TGTGCCAGCAGCCTCATAGCGGGGGGGCTCAATGAGCAGTTCTTC
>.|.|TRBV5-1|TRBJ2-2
CASSPRASNTGELFF
TGCGCCAGCAGCCCCAGGGCCTCGAACACCGGGGAGCTGTTTTTT
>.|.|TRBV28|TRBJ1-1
CASSYRVEAFF
TGTGCCAGCAGTTACAGGGTTGAAGCTTTCTTT
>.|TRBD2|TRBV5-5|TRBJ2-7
CASSIGLAGPLYEQYF
TGTGCCAGCAGCATTGGACTAGCGGGGCCCCTCTACGAGCAGTACTTC
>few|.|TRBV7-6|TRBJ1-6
CASSLAANSPLHF
TGTGCCAGCAGCTTGGCGGCAAATTCACCCCTCCACTTT
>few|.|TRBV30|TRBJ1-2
CAWSAGVNGYTF
TGTGCCTGGAGTGCGGGGGTGAATGGCTACACCTTC
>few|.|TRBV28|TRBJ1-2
CASTSGIPYGYTF
TGTGCCAGCACAAGCGGGATACCCTATGGCTACACCTTC
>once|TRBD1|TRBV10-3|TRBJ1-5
CAIRKGADQPQHF
TGTGCCATCAGGAAGGGGGCGGATCAGCCCCAGCATTTT
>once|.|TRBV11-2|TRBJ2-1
CASSFINEQFF
TGTGCCAGCAGCTTTATCAATGAGCAGTTCTTC
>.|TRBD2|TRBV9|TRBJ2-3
CASSDDLLAGGADTQYF
TGTGCCAGCAGCGATGACCTCCTAGCGGGAGGGGCAGATACGCAGTATTTT
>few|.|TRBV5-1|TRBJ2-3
CASSQGWGGSSTDTQYF
TGCGCCAGCAGCCAAGGCTGGGGCGGATCTAGCACAGATACGCAGTATTTT
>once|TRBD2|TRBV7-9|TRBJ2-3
CASSLGLAGRNTDTQYF
TGTGCCAGCAGCTTAGGGCTAGCGGGCCGAAACACAGATACGCAGTATTTT
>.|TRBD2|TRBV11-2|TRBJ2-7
CASSLVGRGYEQYF
TGTGCCAGCAGCTTAGTCGGGAGGGGTTACGAGCAGTACTTC
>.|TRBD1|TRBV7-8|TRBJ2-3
CASSRIDRDPGDTQYF
TGTGCCAGCAGCCGAATCGACAGGGACCCCGGGGATACGCAGTATTTT
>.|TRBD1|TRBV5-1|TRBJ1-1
CASSLAGDRVAFF
TGCGCCAGCAGCTTGGCCGGGGACAGGGTGGCTTTCTTT
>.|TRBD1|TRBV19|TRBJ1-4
CASSIWDRGNEKLLF
TGTGCCAGTAGTATCTGGGACAGGGGTAATGAAAAACTGTTGTTT
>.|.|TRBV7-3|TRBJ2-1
CASSPTGIIRNFSSYNEQFF
TGTGCCAGCAGCCCAACCGGGATTATCAGGAATTTTAGCTCCTACAATGAGCAGTTCTTC
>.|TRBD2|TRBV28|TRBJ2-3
CASSLPLAGGSQYF
TGTGCCAGCAGTTTACCTCTAGCGGGGGGGTCGCAGTATTTT
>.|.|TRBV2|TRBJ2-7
CASKGDSNTYEQYF
TGTGCCAGCAAAGGGGATTCAAACACCTACGAGCAGTACTTC
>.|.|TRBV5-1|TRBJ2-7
CASSIRDPTYEQYF
TGCGCCAGCAGTATTCGGGATCCAACCTACGAGCAGTACTTC
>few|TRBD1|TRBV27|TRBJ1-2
CASGTNRGRWDGYTF
TGTGCCAGCGGGACGAACAGGGGAAGGTGGGATGGCTACACCTTC
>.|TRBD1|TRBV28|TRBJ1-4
CASSLLQGNEKLFF
TGTGCCAGCAGTTTATTACAGGGGAACGAAAAACTGTTTTTT
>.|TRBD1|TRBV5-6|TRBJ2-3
CASSFLGGADTQYF
TGTGCCAGCAGCTTCTTAGGGGGCGCAGATACGCAGTATTTT
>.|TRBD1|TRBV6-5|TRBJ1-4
CASSRQGAANEKLFF
TGTGCCAGCAGTCGTCAGGGGGCCGCTAATGAAAAACTGTTTTTT
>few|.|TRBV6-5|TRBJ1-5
CASSGPGEAQPQHF
TGTGCCAGCAGTGGTCCAGGGGAAGCTCAGCCCCAGCATTTT